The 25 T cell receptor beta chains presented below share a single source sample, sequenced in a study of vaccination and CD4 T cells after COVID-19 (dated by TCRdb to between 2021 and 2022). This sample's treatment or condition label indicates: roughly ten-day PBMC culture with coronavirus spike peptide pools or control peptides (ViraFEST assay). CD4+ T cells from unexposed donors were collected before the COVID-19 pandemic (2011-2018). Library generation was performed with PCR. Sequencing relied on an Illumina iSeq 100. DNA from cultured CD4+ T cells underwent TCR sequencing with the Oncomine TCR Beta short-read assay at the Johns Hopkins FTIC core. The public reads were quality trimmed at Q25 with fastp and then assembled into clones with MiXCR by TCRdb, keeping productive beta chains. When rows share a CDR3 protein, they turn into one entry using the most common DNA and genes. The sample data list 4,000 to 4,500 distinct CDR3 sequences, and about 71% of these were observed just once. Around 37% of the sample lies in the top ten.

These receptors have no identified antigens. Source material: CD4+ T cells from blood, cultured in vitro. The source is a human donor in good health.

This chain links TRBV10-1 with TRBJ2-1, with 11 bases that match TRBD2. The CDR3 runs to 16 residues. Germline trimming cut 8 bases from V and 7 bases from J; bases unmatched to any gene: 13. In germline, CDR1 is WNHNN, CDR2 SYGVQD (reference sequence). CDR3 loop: CASSPISGGAGNEQFF. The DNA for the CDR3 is TGCGCCAGCTCTCCAATTAGCGGGGGGGCCGGGAATGAGCAGTTCTTC.

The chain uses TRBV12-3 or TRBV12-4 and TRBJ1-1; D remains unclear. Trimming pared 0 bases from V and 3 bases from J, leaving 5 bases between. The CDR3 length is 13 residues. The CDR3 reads CASSLALDTEAFF. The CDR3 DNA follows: TGTGCCAGCAGTTTAGCCCTCGACACTGAAGCTTTCTTT.

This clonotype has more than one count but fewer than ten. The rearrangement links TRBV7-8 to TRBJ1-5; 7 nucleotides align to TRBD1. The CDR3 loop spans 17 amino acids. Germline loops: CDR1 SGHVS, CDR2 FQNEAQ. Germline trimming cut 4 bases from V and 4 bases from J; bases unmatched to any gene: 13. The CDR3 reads CASSSRERGLHNQPQHF. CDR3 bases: TGTGCCAGCAGCTCCAGAGAAAGGGGGCTGCATAATCAGCCCCAGCATTTT.

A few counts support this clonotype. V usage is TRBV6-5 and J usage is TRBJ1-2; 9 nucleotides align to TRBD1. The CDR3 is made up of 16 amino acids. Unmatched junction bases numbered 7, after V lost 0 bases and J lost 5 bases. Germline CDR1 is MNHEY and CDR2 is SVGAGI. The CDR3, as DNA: TGTGCCAGCAGTTACTCGAGAACAGGGGGCAGTTATGGCTACACCTTC. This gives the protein CASSYSRTGGSYGYTF.

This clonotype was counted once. CDR3 protein: CASSFLGSGGANEQYF. CDR3 nucleotides: TGTGCCAGCAGCTTCCTTGGTAGCGGGGGGGCGAACGAGCAGTACTTC. The V and J genes are TRBV7-9 and TRBJ2-7, with TRBD2 matching over 11 bases. Germline-derived CDR1 and CDR2 are SEHNR and FQNEAQ (reference sequence). Trimming cost V 3 bases and J 5 bases; bases outside gene matches: 9. The CDR3 runs to 16 residues.

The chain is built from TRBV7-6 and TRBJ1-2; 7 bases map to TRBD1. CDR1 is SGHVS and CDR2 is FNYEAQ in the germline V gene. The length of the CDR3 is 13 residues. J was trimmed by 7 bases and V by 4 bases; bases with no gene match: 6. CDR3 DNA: TGTGCCAGCAGCTCCACAGGGGCGACTGGCTACACCTTC. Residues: CASSSTGATGYTF.

CDR3 region: CSARSTGSQPQHF. DNA for the CDR3: TGCAGTGCTAGAAGCACAGGGTCCCAGCCCCAGCATTTT. This chain connects TRBV20-1 to TRBJ1-5; D may be TRBD1 (6 bases). The CDR3 has 13 amino acids. Trimming cost V 2 bases and J 7 bases, with 12 bases left between them. Germline assignment: CDR1 DFQATT and CDR2 SNEGSKA (reference sequence).

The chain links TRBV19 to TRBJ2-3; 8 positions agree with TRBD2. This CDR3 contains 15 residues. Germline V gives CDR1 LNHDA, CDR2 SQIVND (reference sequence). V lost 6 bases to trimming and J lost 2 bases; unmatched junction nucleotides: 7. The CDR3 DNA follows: TGTGCCAGTAGCCTAAGGACTAGCAACACAGATACGCAGTATTTT. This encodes CASSLRTSNTDTQYF. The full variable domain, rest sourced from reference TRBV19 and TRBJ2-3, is DGGITQSPKYLFRKEGQNVTLSCEQNLNHDAMYWYRQDPGQGLRLIYYSQIVNDFQKGDIAEGYSVSREKKESFPLTVTSAQKNPTAFYLCASSLRTSNTDTQYFGPGTRLTVL.

In DNA form, the CDR3 reads TGTGCCACCAGCAGTGGGGGTACAGGACATCAGCCCCAGCATTTT. This sequence encodes CATSSGGTGHQPQHF. V usage is TRBV15 and J usage is TRBJ1-5; maybe TRBD1 (5 bases). The CDR3 consists of 15 residues. Per germline, CDR1 LNHNV and CDR2 YYDKDF (reference sequence). V was cut by 3 bases and J by 5 bases, with 14 bases left in between.

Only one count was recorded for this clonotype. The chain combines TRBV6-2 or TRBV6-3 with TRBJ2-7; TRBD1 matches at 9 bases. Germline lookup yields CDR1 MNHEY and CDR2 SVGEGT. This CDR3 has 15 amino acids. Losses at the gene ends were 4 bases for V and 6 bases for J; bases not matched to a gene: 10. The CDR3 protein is CASSSSGTGSPEQYF. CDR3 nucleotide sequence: TGTGCCAGCAGTTCCTCCGGGACAGGGTCCCCCGAGCAGTACTTC.

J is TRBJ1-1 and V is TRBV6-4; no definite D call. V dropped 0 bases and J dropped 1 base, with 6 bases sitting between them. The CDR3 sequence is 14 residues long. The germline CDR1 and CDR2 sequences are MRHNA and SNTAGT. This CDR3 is CASSDSNRNTEAFF. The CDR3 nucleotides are TGTGCCAGCAGTGACTCGAATCGGAACACTGAAGCTTTCTTT.

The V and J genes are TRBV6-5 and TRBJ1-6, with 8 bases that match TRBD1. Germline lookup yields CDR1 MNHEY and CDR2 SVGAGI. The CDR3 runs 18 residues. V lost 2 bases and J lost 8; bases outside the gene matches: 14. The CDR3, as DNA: TGTGCCAGCAGTTACCTAAAAATTGGACAGGGCGCTTATTCACCCCTCCACTTT. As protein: CASSYLKIGQGAYSPLHF.

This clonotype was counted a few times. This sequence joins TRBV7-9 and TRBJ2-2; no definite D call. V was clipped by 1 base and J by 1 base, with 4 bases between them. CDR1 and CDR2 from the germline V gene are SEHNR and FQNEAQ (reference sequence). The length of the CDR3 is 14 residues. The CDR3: CASSLVKNTGELFF. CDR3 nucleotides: TGTGCCAGCAGCTTAGTTAAGAACACCGGGGAGCTGTTTTTT.

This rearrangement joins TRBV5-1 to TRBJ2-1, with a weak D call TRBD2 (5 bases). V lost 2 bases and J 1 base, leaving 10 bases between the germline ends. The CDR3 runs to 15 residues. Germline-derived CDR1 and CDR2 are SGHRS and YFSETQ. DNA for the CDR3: TGCGCCAGCAGCTTTACGGGGAGTTCCTACAATGAGCAGTTCTTC. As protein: CASSFTGSSYNEQFF.

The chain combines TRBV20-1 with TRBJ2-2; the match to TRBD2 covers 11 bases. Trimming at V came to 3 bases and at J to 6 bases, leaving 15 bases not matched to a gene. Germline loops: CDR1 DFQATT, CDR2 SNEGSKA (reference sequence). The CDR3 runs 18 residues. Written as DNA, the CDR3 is TGCAGTGCTAGCGCCAACCAGGTAGCGGGAGGGAGGGCCGGGGAGCTGTTTTTT. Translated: CSASANQVAGGRAGELFF.

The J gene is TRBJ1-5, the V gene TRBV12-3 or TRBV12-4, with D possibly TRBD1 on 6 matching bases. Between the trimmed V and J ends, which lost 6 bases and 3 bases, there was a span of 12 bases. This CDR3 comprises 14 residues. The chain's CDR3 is CASSLGTNNQPQHF. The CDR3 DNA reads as TGTGCCAGCAGCCTGGGGACAAACAATCAGCCCCAGCATTTT.

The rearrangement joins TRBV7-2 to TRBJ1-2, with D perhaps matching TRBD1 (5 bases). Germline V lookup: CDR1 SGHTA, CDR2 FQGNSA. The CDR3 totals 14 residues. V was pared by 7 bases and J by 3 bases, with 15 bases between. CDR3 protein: CASIPKGQYYGYTF. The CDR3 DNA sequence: TGTGCCAGCATCCCGAAGGGGCAGTACTATGGCTACACCTTC.

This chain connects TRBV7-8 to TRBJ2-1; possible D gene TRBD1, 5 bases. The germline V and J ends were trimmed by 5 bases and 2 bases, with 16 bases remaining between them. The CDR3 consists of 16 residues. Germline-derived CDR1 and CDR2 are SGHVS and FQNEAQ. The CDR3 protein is CASSPTIGATYNEQFF. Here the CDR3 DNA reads TGTGCCAGCAGCCCGACCATTGGGGCCACCTACAATGAGCAGTTCTTC.

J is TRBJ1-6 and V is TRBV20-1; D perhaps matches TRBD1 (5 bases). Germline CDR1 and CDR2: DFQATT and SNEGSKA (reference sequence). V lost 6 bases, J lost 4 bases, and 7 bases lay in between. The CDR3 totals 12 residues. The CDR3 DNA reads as TGCAGTGCGGGACGGTATAATTCACCCCTCCACTTT. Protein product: CSAGRYNSPLHF.

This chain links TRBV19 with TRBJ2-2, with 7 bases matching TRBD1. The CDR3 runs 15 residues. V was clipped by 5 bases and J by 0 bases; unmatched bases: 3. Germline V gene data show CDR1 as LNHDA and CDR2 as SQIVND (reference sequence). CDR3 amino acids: CASSDQGANTGELFF. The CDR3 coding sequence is TGTGCCAGTAGTGATCAGGGGGCGAACACCGGGGAGCTGTTTTTT. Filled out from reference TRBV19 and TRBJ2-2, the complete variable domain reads DGGITQSPKYLFRKEGQNVTLSCEQNLNHDAMYWYRQDPGQGLRLIYYSQIVNDFQKGDIAEGYSVSREKKESFPLTVTSAQKNPTAFYLCASSDQGANTGELFFGEGSRLTVL.

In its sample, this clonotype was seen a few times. The CDR3 DNA follows: TGTGCCAGTAGTACCAGGGATGGGGATCAGCCCCAGCATTTT. Protein sequence: CASSTRDGDQPQHF. This chain joins TRBV19 and TRBJ1-5; TRBD1 might be the D (5 bases). The germline gives CDR1 LNHDA, CDR2 SQIVND (reference sequence). CDR3 length: 14 residues. V lost 4 bases and J 5 bases, leaving 12 bases between the germline ends.

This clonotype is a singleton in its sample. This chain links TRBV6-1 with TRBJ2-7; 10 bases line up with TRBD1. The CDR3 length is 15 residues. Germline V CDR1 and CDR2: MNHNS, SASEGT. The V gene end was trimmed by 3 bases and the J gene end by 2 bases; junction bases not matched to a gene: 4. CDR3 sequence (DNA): TGTGCCAGCAGTGATTTTGGGACAGGGGCCTACGAGCAGTACTTC. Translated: CASSDFGTGAYEQYF.

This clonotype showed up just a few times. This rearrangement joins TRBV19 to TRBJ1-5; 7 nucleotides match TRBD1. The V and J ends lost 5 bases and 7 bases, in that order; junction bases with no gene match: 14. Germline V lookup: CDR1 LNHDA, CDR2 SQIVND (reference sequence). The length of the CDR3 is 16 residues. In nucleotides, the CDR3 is TGTGCCAGTAGTCCGCTATCCGACAGGGCAAGGCAGCCCCAGCATTTT. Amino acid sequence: CASSPLSDRARQPQHF.

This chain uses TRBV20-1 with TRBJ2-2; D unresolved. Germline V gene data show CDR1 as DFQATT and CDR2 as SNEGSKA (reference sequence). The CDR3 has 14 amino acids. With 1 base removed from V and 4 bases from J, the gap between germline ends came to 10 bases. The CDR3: CSARVRSVTGELFF. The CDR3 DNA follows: TGCAGTGCTAGAGTACGTTCGGTCACCGGGGAGCTGTTTTTT.

CDR3 nucleotides: TGCGCCAGCAGCCACCACCGGGACAGGGATCAGCCCCAGCATTTT. As protein: CASSHHRDRDQPQHF. The rearrangement links TRBV4-1 to TRBJ1-5, with 9 bases fitting TRBD1. V shed 3 bases, J shed 5 bases, and the junction held 5 bases outside the gene matches. This CDR3 comprises 15 residues. Germline CDR1 and CDR2: MGHRA and YSYEKL.